This T cell receptor (beta chain) was observed in a study of blood T cell repertoires in COVID-19. CDR3 length: 18 amino acids. V was shortened by 1 base and J by 3 bases, with 18 bases between the two germline ends. Germline CDR1 SGHTA, CDR2 FQGNSA. Generated by immunoSEQ multiplex PCR, the TCRdb table keeps only in-frame clones and is missing some. Among 220,000 or so clones, approximately 90% were seen once, and the ten largest hold roughly a tenth. The TCR comes from a woman aged 50 to 60 with COVID-19, enrolled during active disease. Sequencing was carried out using peripheral blood. This rearrangement joins TRBV7-2 to TRBJ2-2; maybe TRBD2 (5 bases). The CDR3 nucleotides read TGTGCCAGCAGCTTAGGGCTAGCCTTAGCCGCCGACACCGGGGAGCTGTTTTTT. This codes for CASSLGLALAADTGELFF.